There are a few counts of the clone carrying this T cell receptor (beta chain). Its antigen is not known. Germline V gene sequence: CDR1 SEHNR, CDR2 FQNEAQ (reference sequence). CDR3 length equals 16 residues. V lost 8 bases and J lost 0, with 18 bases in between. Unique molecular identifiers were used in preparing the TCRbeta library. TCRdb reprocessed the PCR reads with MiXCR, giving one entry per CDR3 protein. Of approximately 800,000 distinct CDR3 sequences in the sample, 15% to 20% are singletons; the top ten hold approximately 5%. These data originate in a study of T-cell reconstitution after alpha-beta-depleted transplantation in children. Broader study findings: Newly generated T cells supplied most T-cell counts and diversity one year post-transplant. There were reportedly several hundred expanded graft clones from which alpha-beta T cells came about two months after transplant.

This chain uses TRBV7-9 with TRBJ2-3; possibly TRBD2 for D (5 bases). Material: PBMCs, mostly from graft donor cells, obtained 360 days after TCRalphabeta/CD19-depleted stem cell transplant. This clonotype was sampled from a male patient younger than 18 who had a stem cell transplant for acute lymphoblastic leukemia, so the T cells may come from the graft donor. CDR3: CASGRIVQRSTDTQYF. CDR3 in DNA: TGTGCCAGCGGTCGTATAGTACAGCGGAGCACAGATACGCAGTATTTT.